The 20 T cell receptor beta chains reported below all come from one sample, sequenced in a study of cytomegalovirus exposure and HLA in healthy donors. The PCR employed 60 Vbeta primers together with 13 Jbeta primers. Assay: immunoSEQ multiplex PCR; the TCRdb copy retains only in-frame clones and omits some. This sample has a few hundred thousand clones, with around 86% found just once. Source material: PBMCs. The receptors stem from a woman in her forties or fifties in good health and CMV-seropositive.

The genes are TRBV19 and TRBJ2-7; 8 bases are shared with TRBD1. Germline assignment: CDR1 LNHDA and CDR2 SQIVND (reference sequence). The CDR3 runs to 14 residues. The J segment lost 6 bases and the V segment lost 2 bases, leaving 6 bases of the junction unmatched. DNA of the CDR3: TGTGCCAGTAGTATATCAGGGGGCGTTGCCGAGCAGTACTTC. Protein: CASSISGGVAEQYF.

This clone was picked up a small number of times. The chain joins TRBV6-5 to TRBJ1-3; D is undetermined. The CDR3 covers 14 residues. Trimming took off 7 bases at V and 0 bases at J, with 10 bases between the two ends. The germline CDR1 and CDR2 sequences are MNHEY and SVGAGI. The CDR3: CASTTQSSGNTIYF. The CDR3 DNA is TGTGCCAGCACCACACAAAGCTCTGGAAACACCATATATTTT.

In this sample, this clone turned up once. The chain has TRBV2 and TRBJ1-2, with D uncertain. V dropped 2 bases and J dropped 4 bases, with 11 bases sitting between them. CDR1 and CDR2 (germline): SNHLY, FYNNEI. CDR3 length equals 14 residues. As DNA, the CDR3 is TGTGCCAGCAGTGAAACTGCGGTTGCCTATGGCTACACCTTC. Translation: CASSETAVAYGYTF.

V and J are TRBV10-3 and TRBJ2-7; D uncertain. Per germline, CDR1 ENHRY and CDR2 SYGVKD. CDR3 size: 13 residues. V lost 6 bases and J lost 1, with 10 bases in between. The CDR3, as DNA: TGTGCCATCAGCGATGCCAGGTCCTACGAGCAGTACTTC. It encodes CAISDARSYEQYF.

The CDR3 DNA is TGTGCCAGCAGCCCCTTCCCCAGGGGAAAGACTGAAGCTTTCTTT. Its translation is CASSPFPRGKTEAFF. The rearrangement links TRBV7-2 to TRBJ1-1, with D possibly being TRBD1 (6 bases). CDR1 SGHTA and CDR2 FQGNSA come from the germline V gene. The germline V and J ends were trimmed by 5 bases and 5 bases, with 18 bases remaining between them. The CDR3 loop spans 15 amino acids. Supplemented by reference TRBV7-2 and TRBJ1-1, the full variable domain reads GAGVSQSPSNKVTEKGKDVELRCDPISGHTALYWYRQSLGQGLEFLIYFQGNSAPDKSGLPSDRFSAERTGGSVSTLTIQRTQQEDSAVYLCASSPFPRGKTEAFFGQGTRLTVV.

The V gene is TRBV7-6, the J gene TRBJ2-7; TRBD1 might be the D (5 bases). Per germline, CDR1 SGHVS and CDR2 FNYEAQ. Trimming left V 5 bases short and J 2 bases short, with 13 bases between. This CDR3 has 14 amino acids. This chain's CDR3 is CASSVGPVTYEQYF. CDR3 bases: TGTGCCAGCAGCGTGGGGCCAGTAACCTACGAGCAGTACTTC.

The rearrangement links TRBV14 to TRBJ2-2; no reliable D call. The CDR3 length is 16 residues. Germline CDR1 is SGHDN and CDR2 is FVKESK. V lost 0 bases and J 5 bases, leaving 13 bases between the germline ends. CDR3 in amino acids: CASSQDGGIKTGELFF. CDR3 bases: TGTGCCAGCAGCCAAGATGGTGGCATTAAAACCGGGGAGCTGTTTTTT.

V gene TRBV27 combines with J gene TRBJ1-2; no firm D call. Per the germline V gene, CDR1 is MNHEY and CDR2 is SMNVEV (reference sequence). The V end was cut by 5 bases, the J end by 4 bases, with 14 bases between. This CDR3 spans 14 amino acids. CDR3 nucleotide sequence: TGTGCCAGCAGTCCTCGCGGCACCAGCTATGGCTACACCTTC. This gives the protein CASSPRGTSYGYTF.

The chain has TRBV6-6 and TRBJ1-4; tentative D call: TRBD1 (5 bases). The CDR3 is 14 residues long. CDR1 and CDR2 (germline): MNHNY, SVGAGI (reference sequence). The V end lost 5 bases, the J end lost 5 bases, and 12 bases lay between the germline ends. The CDR3 sequence is CASSPPHRNEKLFF. The CDR3 bases are TGTGCCAGCAGTCCCCCTCACAGGAATGAAAAACTGTTTTTT.

V usage is TRBV28 and J usage is TRBJ2-7; D uncertain. The germline V gene has CDR1 MDHEN and CDR2 SYDVKM. V was clipped by 7 bases and J by 2 bases, with 6 bases between them. The CDR3 length is 11 residues. The CDR3 is CASKTTYEQYF. The CDR3 DNA is TGTGCCAGCAAAACTACCTACGAGCAGTACTTC.

The chain combines TRBV27 with TRBJ1-2; a possible D gene is TRBD1 (6 bases). V lost 5 bases, J lost 3 bases, and 19 bases lay in between. This CDR3 spans 16 amino acids. Germline assignment: CDR1 MNHEY and CDR2 SMNVEV (reference sequence). CDR3 in amino acids: CASSPQGRGGYYGYTF. The CDR3 nucleotides are TGTGCCAGCAGTCCCCAGGGGAGGGGAGGTTACTATGGCTACACCTTC.

This chain joins TRBV6-1 and TRBJ1-4; tentatively, D is TRBD1 (5 bases). This CDR3 comprises 15 residues. The germline V gene has CDR1 MNHNS and CDR2 SASEGT. V was shortened by 5 bases and J by 3 bases, with 13 bases between the two germline ends. The CDR3 protein is CASSLSGIPNEKLFF. The CDR3 nucleotides read TGTGCCAGCAGTCTCTCAGGGATTCCTAATGAAAAACTGTTTTTT.

The chain recombines TRBV19 with TRBJ2-1, with 10 positions matching TRBD2. The CDR3 covers 16 residues. Trimming took 0 bases from V and 12 from J; bases not matched to a gene: 11. Germline CDR1 reads LNHDA; CDR2 reads SQIVND (reference sequence). DNA for the CDR3: TGTGCCAGTAGTATAGAGGCTAGCGGGGGCGAAACGGGGCAGTTCTTC. As protein: CASSIEASGGETGQFF. Supplemented by reference TRBV19 and TRBJ2-1, the full variable domain reads DGGITQSPKYLFRKEGQNVTLSCEQNLNHDAMYWYRQDPGQGLRLIYYSQIVNDFQKGDIAEGYSVSREKKESFPLTVTSAQKNPTAFYLCASSIEASGGETGQFFGPGTRLTVL.

The gene calls are TRBV28 and TRBJ1-3; no firm D call. Trimming cost V 6 bases and J 0 bases, with 12 bases left between them. Germline CDR1 MDHEN, CDR2 SYDVKM. The CDR3 extends over 15 amino acids. This CDR3 is CASSLEALSGNTIYF. In nucleotides, the CDR3 is TGTGCCAGCAGCTTGGAGGCCCTCTCTGGAAACACCATATATTTT.

The chain has TRBV2 and TRBJ1-1; D gene unclear. The CDR3 extends over 14 amino acids. Germline lookup yields CDR1 SNHLY and CDR2 FYNNEI. Trimming cost V 5 bases and J 1 base, with 11 bases left between them. As DNA, the CDR3 is TGTGCCAGCAGTCAACAAGTCGAGAACACTGAAGCTTTCTTT. Its translation is CASSQQVENTEAFF.

This chain uses TRBV7-2 with TRBJ2-5; 9 bases are a match to TRBD2. CDR3 size: 14 residues. Looked up from germline, CDR1 is SGHTA and CDR2 is FQGNSA. J lost 5 bases, V lost 5 bases, and 6 bases had no gene match. DNA for the CDR3: TGTGCCAGCAGCAAAGCGGGGGGTGCGGAGACCCAGTACTTC. It is translated as CASSKAGGAETQYF.

The chain links TRBV30 to TRBJ1-2; 7 bases are a match to TRBD1. The CDR3 is made up of 10 amino acids. Germline V gene data show CDR1 as GTSNPN and CDR2 as SVGIG (reference sequence). V was clipped by 6 bases and J by 7 bases; unmatched bases: 2. DNA of the CDR3: TGTGCCTGTCACAGGGGTGGCTACACCTTC. This gives the protein CACHRGGYTF.

V usage is TRBV5-5 and J usage is TRBJ2-7; D might be TRBD2 (5 bases). Trimming left V 4 bases short and J 2 bases short, with 13 bases between. Germline V gene data show CDR1 as SGHKS and CDR2 as YYEKEE (reference sequence). This CDR3 has 14 residues. CDR3 in amino acids: CASSLGERAYEQYF. The CDR3 nucleotides are TGTGCCAGCAGCCTCGGGGAGCGAGCCTACGAGCAGTACTTC.

This chain uses TRBV18 with TRBJ2-5; 8 nucleotides align to TRBD2. This CDR3 has 16 residues. Germline V CDR1 and CDR2: KGHSH, LQKENI. Losses at the gene ends were 5 bases for V and 3 bases for J; bases not matched to a gene: 11. CDR3 bases: TGTGCCAGCTCATCGAATAGGACTAGCCGAGAAGAGACCCAGTACTTC. It encodes CASSSNRTSREETQYF.

The genes are TRBV25-1 and TRBJ1-2; D gene uncertain. V was clipped by 1 base and J by 2 bases, with 8 bases between them. This CDR3 has 14 amino acids. Germline CDR1 is MGHDK and CDR2 is SYGVNS. CDR3 nucleotide sequence: TGTGCCAGCAGTGAATTTGGGCCAAACTATGGCTACACCTTC. It yields the protein CASSEFGPNYGYTF.